These 18 T cell receptor beta chains share one sample of origin, sequenced in a study of identical twins. TCRdb itself ran the 5' RACE reads through MiXCR, one entry per CDR3 protein. This table has approximately 490,000 distinct CDR3 sequences, approximately 20% appearing once. This same sample was also taken into another study, of yellow fever vaccine responses in identical twins.

Sequenced sample: CD4+ T cells sorted from blood. These receptors all stem from a woman in her late teens or twenties in good health.

This clonotype appeared a few times. The chain is built from TRBV5-6 and TRBJ2-2, with D unresolved. Germline V gives CDR1 SGHDT, CDR2 YYEEEE. This CDR3 is built from 15 residues. The V and J ends lost 3 bases and 0 bases respectively, with 9 bases between them. DNA of the CDR3: TGTGCCAGCAGCTCCGCAATTTCGAACACCGGGGAGCTGTTTTTT. Residues: CASSSAISNTGELFF.

This clonotype has just a few counts. The chain is built from TRBV3-1 and TRBJ2-1; TRBD1 matches at 7 bases. The CDR3 sequence is 17 residues long. Germline lookup yields CDR1 LGHDT and CDR2 YNNKEL (reference sequence). Unmatched junction bases numbered 6, after V lost 0 bases and J lost 1 base. This CDR3 reads CASSQDGTVRSYNEQFF. The CDR3 nucleotides are TGTGCCAGCAGCCAAGATGGGACAGTGAGGTCCTACAATGAGCAGTTCTTC.

The chain couples TRBV15 to TRBJ2-2; D remains unclear. Germline-derived CDR1 and CDR2 are LNHNV and YYDKDF (reference sequence). Trimming shortened V by 2 bases and J by 4 bases, and 8 bases separated the two germline ends. The length of the CDR3 is 14 residues. As DNA, the CDR3 is TGTGCCACCAGCAGATCCGGTGGCACCGGGGAGCTGTTTTTT. Translating it yields CATSRSGGTGELFF. The full variable domain, in which reference TRBV15 and TRBJ2-2 provide the parts outside the CDR3, is DAMVIQNPRYQVTQFGKPVTLSCSQTLNHNVMYWYQQKSSQAPKLLFHYYDKDFNNEADTPDNFQSRRPNTSFCFLDIRSPGLGDTAMYLCATSRSGGTGELFFGEGSRLTVL.

This clonotype was recorded a few times. This chain uses TRBV12-3 or TRBV12-4 with TRBJ1-6; the D is unclear. This CDR3 is built from 13 residues. The V end lost 2 bases, the J end lost 6 bases, and 5 bases lay between the germline ends. The CDR3 DNA reads as TGTGCCAGCAGTTTATCGTTTAATTCACCCCTCCACTTT. This translates into CASSLSFNSPLHF.

This chain uses TRBV29-1 with TRBJ2-1; 12 bases map to TRBD2. J gave up 4 bases and V 6 bases, and 13 bases lay outside the gene matches. There are 17 residues in the CDR3. Germline CDR1 reads SQVTM; CDR2 reads ANQGSEA. The DNA for the CDR3 is TGCAGCGTATTTCCTAGCGGGAGGGCAGCATCATACAATGAGCAGTTCTTC. Protein: CSVFPSGRAASYNEQFF.

CDR3 bases: TGTGCCAGCAGTGACCCTGCCCGACTAGCGGGGGGTTGGGATACGCAGTATTTT. This translates into CASSDPARLAGGWDTQYF. J is TRBJ2-3 and V is TRBV25-1; 13 bases are shared with TRBD2. This CDR3 region has 18 residues. Germline CDR1 MGHDK, CDR2 SYGVNS. V shed 3 bases, J shed 6 bases, and the junction held 12 bases outside the gene matches.

The chain recombines TRBV28 with TRBJ2-2; TRBD2 agrees at 8 bases. CDR1 and CDR2 (germline): MDHEN, SYDVKM. The CDR3 spans 15 residues. The junction had 7 bases not matched to a gene; V was cut back by 4 bases and J by 6 bases. CDR3: CASSSLVAGSGELFF. Written as DNA, the CDR3 is TGTGCCAGCAGTTCTTTGGTAGCGGGATCCGGGGAGCTGTTTTTT.

The chain links TRBV24-1 to TRBJ2-1; 8 bases match TRBD1. Germline V gene lookup returns CDR1 KGHDR and CDR2 SFDVKD. The CDR3 is 15 amino acids. V trimming: 4 bases; J trimming: 6 bases; junction bases outside the gene matches: 7. The DNA for the CDR3 is TGTGCCACCAGTGACCCCGGACAGGGTTTCAATGAGCAGTTCTTC. It encodes CATSDPGQGFNEQFF.

This clonotype has more than one count but fewer than ten. The rearrangement links TRBV7-3 to TRBJ2-1; maybe TRBD2 (6 bases). Germline loops: CDR1 SGHTA, CDR2 FQGTGA. The CDR3 is 14 residues long. V lost 5 bases to trimming and J lost 2 bases, with 10 bases between them. CDR3 residues: CASSRRGTYNEQFF. The CDR3 DNA reads as TGTGCCAGCAGCAGGAGGGGAACCTACAATGAGCAGTTCTTC.

This clonotype has more than one count but fewer than ten. The chain combines TRBV7-9 with TRBJ2-2; D is possibly TRBD1 or TRBD2 (5 bases each). CDR1 and CDR2 (germline): SEHNR, FQNEAQ (reference sequence). Trimming cost V 6 bases and J 4 bases, with 21 bases left between them. This CDR3 is 17 amino acids long. DNA of the CDR3: TGTGCCAGCAGACCCCGAGGGACCGATGTCCTCACCGGGGAGCTGTTTTTT. Translated, it gives CASRPRGTDVLTGELFF. The full variable domain, its missing parts supplied by reference TRBV7-9 and TRBJ2-2, is DTGVSQNPRHKITKRGQNVTFRCDPISEHNRLYWYRQTLGQGPEFLTYFQNEAQLEKSRLLSDRFSAERPKGSFSTLEIQRTEQGDSAMYLCASRPRGTDVLTGELFFGEGSRLTVL.

This clonotype came up a few times. The chain couples TRBV12-3 or TRBV12-4 to TRBJ2-1; D ambiguous. Trimming took 2 bases from V and 7 from J, leaving 9 bases between them. The length of the CDR3 is 13 residues. In nucleotides, the CDR3 is TGTGCCAGCAGTTTATATGGTACGAATGAGCAGTTCTTC. It is translated as CASSLYGTNEQFF.

This clonotype was seen more than once but under ten times. This chain uses TRBV11-1 with TRBJ2-7; no clear D. Per the germline V gene, CDR1 is SGHAT and CDR2 is FQDESV (reference sequence). There are 14 residues in the CDR3. The ends were cut back, 1 base at V and 2 bases at J, with 9 bases in the middle. The CDR3 coding sequence is TGTGCCAGCAGCTTAGAAACTGGGGCCTACGAGCAGTACTTC. This encodes CASSLETGAYEQYF.

J is TRBJ1-6 and V is TRBV20-1; D unclear. The CDR3 runs to 12 residues. Germline CDR1 reads DFQATT; CDR2 reads SNEGSKA (reference sequence). Between the trimmed V and J ends, which lost 6 bases and 7 bases, there was a span of 10 bases. CDR3 nucleotides: TGCAGTGCGGGCCGCGAAAATTCACCCCTCCACTTT. It encodes CSAGRENSPLHF.

The chain couples TRBV3-1 to TRBJ1-3; TRBD1 matches 8 bases. CDR1 LGHDT and CDR2 YNNKEL come from the germline V gene (reference sequence). Trimming cost V 0 bases and J 0 bases; bases outside gene matches: 7. The CDR3 extends over 18 amino acids. CDR3 bases: TGTGCCAGCAGCCAAGATCTCTGGACAGGGAGCTCTGGAAACACCATATATTTT. Translated: CASSQDLWTGSSGNTIYF.

V usage is TRBV18 and J usage is TRBJ2-5; maybe TRBD1 (7 bases). This CDR3 comprises 16 residues. Looked up from germline, CDR1 is KGHSH and CDR2 is LQKENI. V shed 3 bases and J shed 4 bases, with 18 bases lying between them. The CDR3 here is CASSPFQGGLGETQYF. In DNA, the CDR3 is TGTGCCAGCTCACCTTTCCAGGGGGGCCTAGGAGAGACCCAGTACTTC.

This clonotype turned up a few times. The chain joins TRBV28 to TRBJ2-3; 11 nucleotides line up with TRBD2. There are 15 residues in the CDR3. V trimming: 4 bases; J trimming: 7 bases; junction bases outside the gene matches: 7. CDR1 MDHEN and CDR2 SYDVKM come from the germline V gene. The CDR3: CASSSPSGRRNTQYF. In nucleotides, the CDR3 is TGTGCCAGCAGTTCTCCTAGCGGGAGGAGGAATACGCAGTATTTT.

The chain combines TRBV5-1 with TRBJ2-2, with 9 bases that match TRBD2. The CDR3 consists of 14 residues. CDR1 SGHRS and CDR2 YFSETQ come from the germline V gene. With V trimmed by 2 bases and J by 5 bases, 1 base remained unmatched. CDR3 protein: CASSFSGSTGELFF. CDR3 nucleotide sequence: TGCGCCAGCAGCTTTAGCGGGAGTACCGGGGAGCTGTTTTTT.

A few counts support this clonotype. This sequence joins TRBV9 and TRBJ2-3; 7 positions match TRBD2. This CDR3 has 16 amino acids. The germline gives CDR1 SGDLS, CDR2 YYNGEE. V gave up 3 bases and J gave up 2 bases; unmatched junction bases: 9. CDR3 residues: CASSASGGSITDTQYF. The CDR3 DNA is TGTGCCAGCAGCGCCTCCGGGGGGTCAATCACAGATACGCAGTATTTT.